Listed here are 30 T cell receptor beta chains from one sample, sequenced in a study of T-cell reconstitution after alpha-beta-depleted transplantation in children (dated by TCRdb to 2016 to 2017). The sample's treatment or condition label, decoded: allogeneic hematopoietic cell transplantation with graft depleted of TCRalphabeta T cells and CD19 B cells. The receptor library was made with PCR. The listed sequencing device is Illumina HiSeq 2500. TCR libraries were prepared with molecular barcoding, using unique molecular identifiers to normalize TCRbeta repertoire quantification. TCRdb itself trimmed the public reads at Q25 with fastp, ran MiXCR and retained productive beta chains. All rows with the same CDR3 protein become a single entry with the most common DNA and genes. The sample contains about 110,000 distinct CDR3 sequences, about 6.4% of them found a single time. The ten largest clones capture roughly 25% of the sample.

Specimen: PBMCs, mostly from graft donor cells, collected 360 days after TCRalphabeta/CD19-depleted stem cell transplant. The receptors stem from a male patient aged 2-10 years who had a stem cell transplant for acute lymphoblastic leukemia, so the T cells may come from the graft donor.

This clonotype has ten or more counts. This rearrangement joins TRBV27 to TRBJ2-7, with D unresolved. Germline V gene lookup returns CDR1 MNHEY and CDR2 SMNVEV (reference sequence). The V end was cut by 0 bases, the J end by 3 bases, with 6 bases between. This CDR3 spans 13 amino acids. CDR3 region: CASSLSGYYEQYF. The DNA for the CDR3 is TGTGCCAGCAGTTTATCAGGGTACTACGAGCAGTACTTC.

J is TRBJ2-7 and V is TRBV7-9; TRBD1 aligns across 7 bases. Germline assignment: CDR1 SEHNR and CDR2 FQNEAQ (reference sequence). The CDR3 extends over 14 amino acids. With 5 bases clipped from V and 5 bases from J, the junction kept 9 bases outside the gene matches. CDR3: CASSPQTGPNEQYF. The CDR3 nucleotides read TGTGCCAGCAGCCCTCAGACAGGGCCAAACGAGCAGTACTTC.

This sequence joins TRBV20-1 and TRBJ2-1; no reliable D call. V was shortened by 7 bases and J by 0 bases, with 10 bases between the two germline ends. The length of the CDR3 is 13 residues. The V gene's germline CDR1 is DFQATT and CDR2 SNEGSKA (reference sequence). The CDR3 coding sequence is TGCAGTGTGGGGTTCAGCTCCTACAATGAGCAGTTCTTC. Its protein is CSVGFSSYNEQFF.

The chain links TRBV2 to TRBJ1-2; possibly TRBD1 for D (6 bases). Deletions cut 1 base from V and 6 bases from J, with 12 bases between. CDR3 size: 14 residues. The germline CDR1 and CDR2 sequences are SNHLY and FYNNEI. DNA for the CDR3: TGTGCCAGCAGTGAAGAGGGGGACGCGCATGGCTACACCTTC. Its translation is CASSEEGDAHGYTF.

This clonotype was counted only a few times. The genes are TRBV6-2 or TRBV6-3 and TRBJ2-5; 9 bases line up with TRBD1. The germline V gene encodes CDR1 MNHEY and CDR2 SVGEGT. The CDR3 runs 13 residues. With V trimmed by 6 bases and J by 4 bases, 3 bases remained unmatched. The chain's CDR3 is CASSNRGRETQYF. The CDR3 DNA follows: TGTGCCAGCAGCAACAGGGGGCGAGAGACCCAGTACTTC.

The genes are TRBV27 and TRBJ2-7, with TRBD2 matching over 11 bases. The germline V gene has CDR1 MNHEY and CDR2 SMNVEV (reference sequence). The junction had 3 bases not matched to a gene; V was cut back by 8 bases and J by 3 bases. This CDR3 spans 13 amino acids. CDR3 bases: TGTGCCAGCTCCGGGACTAGCGGCTACGAGCAGTACTTC. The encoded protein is CASSGTSGYEQYF.

CDR3 nucleotides: TGTGCCAGCAGCCCGACAGAGCTTTACACTGAAGCTTTCTTT. It translates to CASSPTELYTEAFF. V usage is TRBV7-2 and J usage is TRBJ1-1; the D gene is possibly TRBD1 (5 bases). V gave up 5 bases and J gave up 3 bases, with 13 bases separating them. The CDR3 totals 14 residues. The V gene's germline CDR1 is SGHTA and CDR2 FQGNSA.

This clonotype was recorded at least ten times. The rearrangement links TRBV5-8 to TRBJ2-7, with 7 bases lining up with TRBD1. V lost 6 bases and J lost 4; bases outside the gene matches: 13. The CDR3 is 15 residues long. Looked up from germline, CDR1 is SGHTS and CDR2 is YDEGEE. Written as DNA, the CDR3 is TGTGCCAGCAAAGAGGGACAGCGCATCCCTTACGAGCAGTACTTC. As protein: CASKEGQRIPYEQYF.

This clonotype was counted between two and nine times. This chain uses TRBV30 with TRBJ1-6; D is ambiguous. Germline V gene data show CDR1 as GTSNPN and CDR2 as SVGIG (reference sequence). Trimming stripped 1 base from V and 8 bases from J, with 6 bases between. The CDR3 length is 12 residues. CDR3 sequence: CAWSAADSPLHF. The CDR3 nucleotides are TGTGCCTGGAGTGCGGCGGATTCACCCCTCCACTTT.

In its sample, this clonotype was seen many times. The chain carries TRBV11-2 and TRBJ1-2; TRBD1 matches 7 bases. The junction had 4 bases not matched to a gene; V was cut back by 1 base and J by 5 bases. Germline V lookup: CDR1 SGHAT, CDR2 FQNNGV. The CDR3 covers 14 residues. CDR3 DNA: TGTGCCAGCAGCTTAGCTGGGACAGTTTATGGCTACACCTTC. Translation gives CASSLAGTVYGYTF.

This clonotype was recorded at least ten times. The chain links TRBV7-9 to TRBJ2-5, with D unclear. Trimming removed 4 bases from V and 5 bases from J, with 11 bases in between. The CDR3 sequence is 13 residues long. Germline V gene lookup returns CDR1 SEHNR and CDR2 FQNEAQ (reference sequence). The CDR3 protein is CASSSGVGETQYF. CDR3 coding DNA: TGTGCCAGCAGCTCTGGGGTAGGGGAGACCCAGTACTTC.

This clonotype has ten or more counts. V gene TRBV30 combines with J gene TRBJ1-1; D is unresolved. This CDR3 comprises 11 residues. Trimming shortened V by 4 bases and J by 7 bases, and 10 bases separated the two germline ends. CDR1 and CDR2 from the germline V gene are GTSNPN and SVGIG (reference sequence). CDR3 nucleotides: TGTGCCTGGACAGGCGGGTTTGAAGCTTTCTTT. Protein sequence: CAWTGGFEAFF.

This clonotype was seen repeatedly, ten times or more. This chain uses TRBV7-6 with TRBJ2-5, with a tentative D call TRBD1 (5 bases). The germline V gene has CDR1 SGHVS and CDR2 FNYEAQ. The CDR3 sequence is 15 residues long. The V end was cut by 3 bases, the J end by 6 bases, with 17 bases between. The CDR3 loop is CASSLVPGMRQTQYF. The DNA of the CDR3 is TGTGCCAGCAGCTTGGTCCCAGGGATGAGACAGACCCAGTACTTC.

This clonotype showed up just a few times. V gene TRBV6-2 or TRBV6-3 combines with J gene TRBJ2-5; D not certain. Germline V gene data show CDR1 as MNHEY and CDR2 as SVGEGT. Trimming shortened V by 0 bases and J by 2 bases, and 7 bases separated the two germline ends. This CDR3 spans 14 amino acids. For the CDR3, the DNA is TGTGCCAGCAGTTACTCCCTTACTCAAGAGACCCAGTACTTC. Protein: CASSYSLTQETQYF.

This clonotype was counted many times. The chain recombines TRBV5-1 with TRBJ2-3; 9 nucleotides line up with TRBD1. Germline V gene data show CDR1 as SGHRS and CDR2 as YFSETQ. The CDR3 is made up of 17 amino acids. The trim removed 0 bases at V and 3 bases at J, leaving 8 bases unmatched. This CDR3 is CASSLVAGTGRTDTQYF. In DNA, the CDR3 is TGCGCCAGCAGCTTGGTAGCCGGGACAGGGCGGACAGATACGCAGTATTTT.

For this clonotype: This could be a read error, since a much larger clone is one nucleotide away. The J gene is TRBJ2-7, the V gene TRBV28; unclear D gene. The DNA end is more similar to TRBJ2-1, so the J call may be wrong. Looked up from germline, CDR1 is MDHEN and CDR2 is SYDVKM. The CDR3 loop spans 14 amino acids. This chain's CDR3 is CASSLYHAEYEQFF. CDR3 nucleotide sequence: TGTGCCAGCAGTTTATATCACGCCGAGTACGAGCAGTTCTTC.

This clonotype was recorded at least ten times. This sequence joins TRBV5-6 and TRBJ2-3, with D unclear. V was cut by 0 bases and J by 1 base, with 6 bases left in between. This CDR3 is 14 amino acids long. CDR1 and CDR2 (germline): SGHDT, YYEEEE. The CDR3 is CASSLGEGTDTQYF. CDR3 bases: TGTGCCAGCAGCTTGGGGGAAGGCACAGATACGCAGTATTTT. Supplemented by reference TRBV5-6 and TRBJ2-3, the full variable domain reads DAGVTQSPTHLIKTRGQQVTLRCSPKSGHDTVSWYQQALGQGPQFIFQYYEEEERQRGNFPDRFSGHQFPNYSSELNVNALLLGDSALYLCASSLGEGTDTQYFGPGTRLTVL.

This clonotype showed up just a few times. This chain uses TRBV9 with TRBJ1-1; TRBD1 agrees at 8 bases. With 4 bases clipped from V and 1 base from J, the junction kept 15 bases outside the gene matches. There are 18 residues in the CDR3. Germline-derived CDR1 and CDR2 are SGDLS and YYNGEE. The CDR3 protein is CASSFIRQGSARNTEAFF. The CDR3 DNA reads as TGTGCCAGCAGCTTTATTAGACAGGGGAGTGCTCGGAACACTGAAGCTTTCTTT.

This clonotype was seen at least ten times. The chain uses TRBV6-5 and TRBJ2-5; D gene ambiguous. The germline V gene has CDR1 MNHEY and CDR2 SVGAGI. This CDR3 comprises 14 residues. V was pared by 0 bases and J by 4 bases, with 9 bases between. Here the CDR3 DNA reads TGTGCCAGCAGTTACTCATGGACCCTAGAGACCCAGTACTTC. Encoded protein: CASSYSWTLETQYF.

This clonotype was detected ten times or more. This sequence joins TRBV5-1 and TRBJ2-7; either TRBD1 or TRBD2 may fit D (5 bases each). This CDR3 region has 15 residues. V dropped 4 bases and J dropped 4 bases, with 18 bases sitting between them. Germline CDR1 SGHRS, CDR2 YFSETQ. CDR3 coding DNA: TGCGCCAGCAGCACCGAGGCGCCAGGGAGTTACGAGCAGTACTTC. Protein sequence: CASSTEAPGSYEQYF.

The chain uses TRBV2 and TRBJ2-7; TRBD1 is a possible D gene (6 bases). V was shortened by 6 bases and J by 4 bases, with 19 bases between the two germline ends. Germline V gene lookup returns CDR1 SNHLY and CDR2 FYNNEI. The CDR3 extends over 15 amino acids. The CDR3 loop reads CASRTEGDWAYEQYF. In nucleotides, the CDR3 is TGTGCCAGCAGAACTGAGGGGGATTGGGCTTACGAGCAGTACTTC.

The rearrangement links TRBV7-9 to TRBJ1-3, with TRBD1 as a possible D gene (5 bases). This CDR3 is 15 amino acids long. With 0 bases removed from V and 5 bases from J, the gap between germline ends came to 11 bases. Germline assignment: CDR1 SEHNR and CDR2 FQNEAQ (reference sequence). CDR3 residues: CASSLAEGHRNTIYF. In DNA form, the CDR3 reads TGTGCCAGCAGCTTAGCAGAGGGGCACCGAAACACCATATATTTT.

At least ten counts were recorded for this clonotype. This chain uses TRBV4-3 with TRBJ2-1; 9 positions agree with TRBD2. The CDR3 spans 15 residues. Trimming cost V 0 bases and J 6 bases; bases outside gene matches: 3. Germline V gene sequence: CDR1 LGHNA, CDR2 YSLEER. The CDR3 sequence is CASSQERRGGNEQFF. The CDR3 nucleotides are TGCGCCAGCAGCCAAGAAAGGCGGGGGGGCAATGAGCAGTTCTTC.

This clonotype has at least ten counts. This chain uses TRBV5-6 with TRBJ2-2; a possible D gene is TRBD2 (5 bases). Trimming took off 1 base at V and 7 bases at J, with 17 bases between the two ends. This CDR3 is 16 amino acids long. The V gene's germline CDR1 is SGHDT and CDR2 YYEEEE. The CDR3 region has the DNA TGTGCCAGCAGCTTGCAGCGGCCTAAAGCTGACGGGGAGCTGTTTTTT. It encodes CASSLQRPKADGELFF.

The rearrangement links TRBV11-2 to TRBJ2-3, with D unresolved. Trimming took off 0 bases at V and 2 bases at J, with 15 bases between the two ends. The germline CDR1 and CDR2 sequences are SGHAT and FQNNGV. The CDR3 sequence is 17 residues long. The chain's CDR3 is CASSLDRLTPYTDTQYF. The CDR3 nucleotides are TGTGCCAGCAGCTTAGACAGGCTCACCCCCTACACAGATACGCAGTATTTT.

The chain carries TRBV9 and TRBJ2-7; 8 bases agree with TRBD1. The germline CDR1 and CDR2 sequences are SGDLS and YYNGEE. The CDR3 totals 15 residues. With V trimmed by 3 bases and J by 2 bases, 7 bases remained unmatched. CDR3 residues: CASSAGTGYTYEQYF. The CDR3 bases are TGTGCCAGCAGCGCGGGGACAGGCTATACCTACGAGCAGTACTTC.

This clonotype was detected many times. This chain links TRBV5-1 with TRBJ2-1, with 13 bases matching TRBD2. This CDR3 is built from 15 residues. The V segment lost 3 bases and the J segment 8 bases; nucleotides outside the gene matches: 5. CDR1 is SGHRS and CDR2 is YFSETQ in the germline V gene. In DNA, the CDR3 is TGCGCCAGCAGCTACAGGACTAGCGGGAGTCATGAGCAGTTCTTC. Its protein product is CASSYRTSGSHEQFF.

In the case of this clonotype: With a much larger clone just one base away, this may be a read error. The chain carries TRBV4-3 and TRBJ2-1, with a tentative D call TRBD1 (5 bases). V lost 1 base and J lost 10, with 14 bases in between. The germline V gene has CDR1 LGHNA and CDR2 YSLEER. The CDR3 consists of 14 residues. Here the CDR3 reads CASSQVIGVNEQFF. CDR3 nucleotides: TGCGCCAGCAGCCAAGTCATAGGGGTCAACGAGCAGTTCTTC.

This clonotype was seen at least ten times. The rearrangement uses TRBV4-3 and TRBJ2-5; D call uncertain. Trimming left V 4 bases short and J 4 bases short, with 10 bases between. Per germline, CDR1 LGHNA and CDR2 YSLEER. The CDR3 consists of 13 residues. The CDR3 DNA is TGCGCCAGCAGCCGGCTCCCCGGAGAGACCCAGTACTTC. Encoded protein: CASSRLPGETQYF.

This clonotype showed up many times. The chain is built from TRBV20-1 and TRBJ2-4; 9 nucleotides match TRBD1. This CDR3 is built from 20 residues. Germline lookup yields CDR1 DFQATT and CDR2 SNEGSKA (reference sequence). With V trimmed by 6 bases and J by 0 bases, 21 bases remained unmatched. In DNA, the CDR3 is TGCAGTGCGACCGGGACAGGGCCCGACTCACTAACGCTAGCCAAAAACATTCAGTACTTC. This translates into CSATGTGPDSLTLAKNIQYF.